Presented here are 9 T cell receptor beta chains from one specimen sequenced in a study of regulatory T cells in long-lasting Graves disease. Specified time point: persistent/refractory GD, antithyroid drugs over 5 years with positive TRAb. Construction of the TCR library relied on RNA isolated from PBMCs. TCR beta libraries were built with iRepertoire HTBI primers and Arm-PCR of CDR3 regions. TCRdb re-analysed the multiplex PCR reads in MiXCR, keeping a single row per CDR3 protein. The sample lists 300,000 to 350,000 distinct CDR3 sequences, about 18% seen once, with less than 35% in the top ten. The sample consisted of peripheral blood mononuclear cells (PBMCs), taken when the disease was refractory, from a patient treated with antithyroid drugs. The receptor set was obtained from a female donor with Graves disease.

To note about this clonotype: At one end the junction does not follow the germline gene, possibly because of a read error. The chain recombines TRBV7-2 with TRBJ2-7; TRBD2 is a possible D gene (6 bases). This CDR3 is built from 14 residues. Germline V gene lookup returns CDR1 SGHTA and CDR2 FQGNSA. The CDR3 nucleotides are TGTGCCGGCAGTTCGACGGCGGGGTACTACGAGCAGTACTTC. It yields the protein CAGSSTAGYYEQYF.

There are many counts of this clonotype. This chain joins TRBV6-1 and TRBJ2-7; D is perhaps TRBD1 (7 bases). This CDR3 has 15 residues. Per germline, CDR1 MNHNS and CDR2 SASEGT. The V and J ends lost 5 bases and 0 bases respectively, with 14 bases between them. DNA of the CDR3: TGTGCCAGCAGTCCCCCAGGGGGGAGCTCCTACGAGCAGTACTTC. This encodes CASSPPGGSSYEQYF.

This clonotype was detected only a few times. The rearrangement uses TRBV13 and TRBJ1-2, with TRBD1 as a possible D gene (5 bases). The CDR3 extends over 14 amino acids. Germline values: CDR1 PRHDT, CDR2 FYEKMQ (reference sequence). Trimming pared 5 bases from V and 8 bases from J, leaving 18 bases between. CDR3 nucleotide sequence: TGTGCCAGCAGCGCTGCTGCGGGGGGAAAAGGCTACACCTTC. As protein: CASSAAAGGKGYTF.

The CDR3 DNA follows: TGCAGCGTGGACGACAGTTATGGCTACACCTTC. Translating gives CSVDDSYGYTF. This chain connects TRBV29-1 to TRBJ1-2, with D perhaps matching TRBD1 (5 bases). The CDR3 totals 11 residues. V dropped 6 bases and J dropped 5 bases, with 10 bases sitting between them. Per germline, CDR1 SQVTM and CDR2 ANQGSEA. Drawing the rest from reference TRBV29-1 and TRBJ1-2, the complete variable domain is SAVISQKPSRDICQRGTSLTIQCQVDSQVTMMFWYRQQPGQSLTLIATANQGSEATYESGFVIDKFPISRPNLTFSTLTVSNMSPEDSSIYLCSVDDSYGYTFGSGTRLTVV.

This clonotype has a count of ten or more. The V and J genes are TRBV6-1 and TRBJ2-5, with D possibly matching TRBD2 (5 bases). CDR3 size: 12 residues. CDR1 and CDR2 (germline): MNHNS, SASEGT. Deletions cut 8 bases from V and 1 base from J, with 8 bases between. This chain's CDR3 is CASVLVQETQYF. For the CDR3, the DNA is TGTGCCAGCGTACTAGTCCAAGAGACCCAGTACTTC.

This clonotype came up a few times. This rearrangement joins TRBV7-9 to TRBJ1-4; no clear D. Germline V lookup: CDR1 SEHNR, CDR2 FQNEAQ (reference sequence). V lost 3 bases and J 1 base, leaving 6 bases between the germline ends. The CDR3 totals 14 residues. In DNA, the CDR3 is TGTGCCAGCAGCTTTGATAGAACTAATGAAAAACTGTTTTTT. This translates into CASSFDRTNEKLFF.

In this sample, this clonotype turned up many times. The rearrangement joins TRBV6-1 to TRBJ1-4; D call uncertain. The CDR3 totals 12 residues. Germline V lookup: CDR1 MNHNS, CDR2 SASEGT. Trimming shortened V by 1 base and J by 7 bases, and 4 bases separated the two germline ends. CDR3 sequence: CASSEDGEKLFF. In nucleotides, the CDR3 is TGTGCCAGCAGTGAAGATGGTGAAAAACTGTTTTTT.

J is TRBJ1-5 and V is TRBV19, with 9 bases that match TRBD1. Unmatched junction bases numbered 13, after V lost 10 bases and J lost 6 bases. CDR1 is LNHDA, CDR2 SQIVND, per germline (reference sequence). The CDR3 is made up of 15 amino acids. CDR3 protein: CATGWTGEVFQPQHF. The DNA for the CDR3 is TGTGCCACGGGGTGGACAGGGGAAGTTTTTCAGCCCCAGCATTTT.

At least ten counts were recorded for this clonotype. This chain joins TRBV28 and TRBJ2-7, with a tentative D call TRBD1 (5 bases). The CDR3 extends over 15 amino acids. Deletions cut 4 bases from V and 5 bases from J, with 18 bases between. Germline lookup yields CDR1 MDHEN and CDR2 SYDVKM. CDR3 DNA: TGTGCCAGCAGTTGGGAAGGGAAGGGGTTTCACGAGCAGTACTTC. This sequence encodes CASSWEGKGFHEQYF.